Below, one TCR beta chain is given with its context. Its cognate antigen has yet to be identified. Per-base quality was not reported, and no clone a single base away is much larger than it. The junction shows trimming of 5 bases on V and 1 base on J, plus 5 bases between the germline ends. The CDR3 has 12 amino acids, counting the end cysteine and phenylalanine. Here the CDR3 DNA is all that survives: 36 bases in frame from base 1. Looking up the germline V gene yields CDR1 MGHDK and CDR2 SYGVNS. The immunoSEQ Assay was used to sequence TCR beta CDR3 regions from DNA. Per the source publication's procedure: T cell density was computed as TCR beta template counts normalized to usable DNA estimated by amplifying housekeeping genes. The preseqR package was used to estimate richness by extrapolating to 400,000 templates for PBMC samples and to 120,000 templates for tissue samples. Clonality was calculated as one minus Pielou's evenness. Tissue-enriched TCRs were identified through differential abundance testing performed on productive amino-acid clonotypes, with a minimum total count of 5 and an alpha of 0.1. The Jaccard Index and the Morisita Overlap Index were used to quantify repertoire overlap between compartments. TCR beta CDR3s were clustered by GLIPH together with public tetramer-defined viral CDR3s, and at least three viral sequences plus V-gene enrichment were required for viral motifs. The immuneACCESS repertoire file appears here via TCRdb, limited to in-frame rearrangements. These files lack a portion of the clones; in checked studies, under half of the deficit traces to unresolved V genes, and the cause of the others is not known. Clonal size and the V and J genes are those of that table, whereas D and trimming came from the DNA. Here the sample has roughly 30,000 clones; 70% to 90% occur a single time. The top ten constitute 4% to 4.5% of the sample.

This record belongs to a study of T cells in localized non-small cell lung cancer (dated by TCRdb to the early 2020s). Notes on the research overall: T cell repertoires of more than 200 early-stage NSCLC patients were analyzed, with tumors being compared against uninvolved tumor-adjacent lungs. All 240 or so NSCLC patients in the cohort were treatment-naive and had localized lung tumors that were resected. NSCLC patients had a mean age of approximately 66 years, and 129 were male and about 98 female.

At diagnosis, peripheral blood, uninvolved tumor-adjacent lung and tumor were collected and stored as a combination of fresh-frozen and FFPE material. For TCR repertoire profiling, the blood samples were analyzed as peripheral blood mononuclear cells. What the research found in general, with its limitations: Uninvolved tumor-adjacent lung showed the highest T cell clonality, higher than tumor, which suggests more focused antigenic responses in the uninvolved tumor-adjacent lung. Because the study design was exploratory, TCR variables were selected using unadjusted p-values without false-discovery rate correction. A median of around 50 of the top 100 tumor clones turned up in the paired uninvolved adjacent lung, and 25 to 30 of those clones also ranked among the top 100 of that same adjacent lung. Longer overall survival was associated with higher blood T cell density, whereas shorter survival was associated with higher adjacent-lung clonality. Because multi-region tumor sequencing was not performed, intratumor heterogeneity could not be ruled out.

The rearranged segments are TRBV25-1 and TRBJ1-2, with an unclear D gene assignment. The sequence was obtained from a woman aged 35 to 70 with stage III lung adenocarcinoma. Sequenced here: peripheral blood mononuclear cells, sampled before any cancer treatment. The CDR3 sequence is CASSRINYGYTF. The nucleotide sequence is given as TGTGCCAGCAGTAGAATTAACTATGGCTACACCTTC.